These 7 T cell receptor beta chains share one sample of origin, sequenced in a study of blood T cell repertoires in COVID-19. Assay used: immunoSEQ multiplex PCR; TCRdb lists only in-frame clones, some missing. The sample holds roughly 170,000 clones, roughly 83% seen once. The sample comprised PBMCs or T cells enriched from blood (not recorded which). The receptors derive from a woman aged 45-59 years who had recovered from COVID-19.

The J gene is TRBJ1-1, the V gene TRBV2; 12 nucleotides agree with TRBD1. This CDR3 has 18 amino acids. The trim removed 6 bases at V and 1 base at J, leaving 12 bases unmatched. Germline CDR1 and CDR2: SNHLY and FYNNEI. The CDR3 nucleotides read TGTGCCAGCAGGACCCGGGACAGGGGGCGAATAACGAACACTGAAGCTTTCTTT. It yields the protein CASRTRDRGRITNTEAFF.

This clone was observed once. The chain combines TRBV19 with TRBJ2-5; 8 positions agree with TRBD2. The CDR3 length is 11 residues. Germline CDR1 LNHDA, CDR2 SQIVND (reference sequence). The junction had 3 bases not matched to a gene; V was cut back by 10 bases and J by 5 bases. CDR3 loop: CATRGGETQYF. As DNA, the CDR3 is TGTGCCACCCGGGGGGGGGAGACCCAGTACTTC.

V usage is TRBV9 and J usage is TRBJ2-5; possible D gene TRBD1, 6 bases. This CDR3 is built from 13 residues. Germline V gives CDR1 SGDLS, CDR2 YYNGEE. V was cut by 7 bases and J by 1 base, with 11 bases left in between. CDR3 DNA sequence: TGTGCCAGCCCCGAAGGGGGCCAAGAGACCCAGTACTTC. Translation: CASPEGGQETQYF.

The chain is built from TRBV28 and TRBJ2-3; 15 nucleotides align to TRBD2. This CDR3 spans 19 amino acids. V lost 3 bases, J lost 1 base, and 8 bases stayed unmatched. The germline gives CDR1 MDHEN, CDR2 SYDVKM. The CDR3 DNA sequence: TGTGCCAGCAGTTTTAGGCCGGGACTAGCGGGGGGCCGCACAGATACGCAGTATTTT. Its translation is CASSFRPGLAGGRTDTQYF. Using reference TRBV28 and TRBJ2-3 for the parts outside the CDR3, the full variable domain is DVKVTQSSRYLVKRTGEKVFLECVQDMDHENMFWYRQDPGLGLRLIYFSYDVKMKEKGDIPEGYSVSREKKERFSLILESASTNQTSMYLCASSFRPGLAGGRTDTQYFGPGTRLTVL.

The CDR3 loop reads CASSSLSGTSGQPRDEQYV. The CDR3 region has the DNA TGTGCCAGCAGCAGCCTCAGCGGGACTAGCGGTCAGCCCAGGGACGAGCAGTACGTC. The chain combines TRBV21-1 with TRBJ2-7; TRBD2, as called in the table, went unchecked against the DNA. TRBV21-1 is designated a pseudogene. CDR3 length: 19 amino acids.

The V and J genes are TRBV2 and TRBJ1-2, with a possible D match to TRBD1 (5 bases). Trimming shortened V by 6 bases and J by 8 bases, and 16 bases separated the two germline ends. The CDR3 loop spans 13 amino acids. The germline V gene has CDR1 SNHLY and CDR2 FYNNEI. Here the CDR3 reads CASRGNSGDGYTF. CDR3 nucleotide sequence: TGTGCCAGCAGGGGGAATTCGGGGGACGGCTACACCTTC.

A single count supports this clone. The chain combines TRBV6-5 with TRBJ2-1; 9 nucleotides agree with TRBD2. The CDR3 extends over 14 amino acids. Trimming took 4 bases from V and 4 from J; bases not matched to a gene: 2. Germline CDR1 is MNHEY and CDR2 is SVGAGI. CDR3 amino acids: CASSSSGGYNEQFF. CDR3 DNA sequence: TGTGCCAGCAGTTCCAGCGGGGGGTACAATGAGCAGTTCTTC.